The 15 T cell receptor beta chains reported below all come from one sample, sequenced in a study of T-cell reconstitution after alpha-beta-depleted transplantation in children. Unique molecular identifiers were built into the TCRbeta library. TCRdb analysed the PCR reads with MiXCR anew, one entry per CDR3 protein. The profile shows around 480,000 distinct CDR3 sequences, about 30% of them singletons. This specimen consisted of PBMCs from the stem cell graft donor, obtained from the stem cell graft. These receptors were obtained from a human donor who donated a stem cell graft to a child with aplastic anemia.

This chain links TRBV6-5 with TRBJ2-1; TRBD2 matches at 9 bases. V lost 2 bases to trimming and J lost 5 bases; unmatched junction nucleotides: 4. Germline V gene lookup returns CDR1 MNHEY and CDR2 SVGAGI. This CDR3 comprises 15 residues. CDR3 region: CASSYELAGNNEQFF. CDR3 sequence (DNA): TGTGCCAGCAGTTACGAACTAGCGGGTAACAATGAGCAGTTCTTC.

The CDR3 protein is CASSLVGQGINEQYF. For the CDR3, the DNA is TGCGCCAGCAGCTTGGTTGGACAGGGGATCAACGAGCAGTACTTC. The chain uses TRBV5-1 and TRBJ2-7; 9 nucleotides match TRBD1. Germline assignment: CDR1 SGHRS and CDR2 YFSETQ. V lost 0 bases to trimming and J lost 5 bases; unmatched junction nucleotides: 6. There are 15 residues in the CDR3.

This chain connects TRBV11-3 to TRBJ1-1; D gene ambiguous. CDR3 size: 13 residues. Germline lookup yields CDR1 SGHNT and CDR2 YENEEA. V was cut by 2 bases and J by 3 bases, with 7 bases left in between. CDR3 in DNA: TGTGCCAGCAGCTTAATGGGGTACACTGAAGCTTTCTTT. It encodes CASSLMGYTEAFF.

As DNA, the CDR3 is TGCGCCAGCAGCCAAGCGGGCCGAACCTCTGGAAACACCATATATTTT. It encodes CASSQAGRTSGNTIYF. The genes are TRBV4-3 and TRBJ1-3; unclear D gene. The CDR3 is 16 amino acids. Germline V lookup: CDR1 LGHNA, CDR2 YSLEER. The V end was cut by 1 base, the J end by 0 bases, with 10 bases between.

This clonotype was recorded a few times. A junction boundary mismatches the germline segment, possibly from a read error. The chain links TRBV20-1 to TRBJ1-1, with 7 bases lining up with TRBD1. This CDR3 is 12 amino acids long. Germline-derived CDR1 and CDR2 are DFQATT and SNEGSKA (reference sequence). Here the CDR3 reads CSARDRVAEAFF. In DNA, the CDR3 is TGCAGTGCAAGAGACAGGGTCGCCGAGGCTTTCTTT.

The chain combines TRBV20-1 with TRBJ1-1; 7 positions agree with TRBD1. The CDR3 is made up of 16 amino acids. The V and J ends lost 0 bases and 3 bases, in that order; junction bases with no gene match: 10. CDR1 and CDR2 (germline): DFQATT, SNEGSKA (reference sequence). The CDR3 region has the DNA TGCAGTGCTAGAGACCCGAACAGGGGTCGGGACACTGAAGCTTTCTTT. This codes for CSARDPNRGRDTEAFF.

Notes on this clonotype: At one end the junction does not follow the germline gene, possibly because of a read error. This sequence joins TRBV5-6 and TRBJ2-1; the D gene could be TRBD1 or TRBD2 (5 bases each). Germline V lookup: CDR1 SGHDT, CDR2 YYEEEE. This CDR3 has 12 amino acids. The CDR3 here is CASRLGPGYGLF. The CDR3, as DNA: TGTGCCAGCCGCTTGGGGCCGGGGTATGGACTCTTC.

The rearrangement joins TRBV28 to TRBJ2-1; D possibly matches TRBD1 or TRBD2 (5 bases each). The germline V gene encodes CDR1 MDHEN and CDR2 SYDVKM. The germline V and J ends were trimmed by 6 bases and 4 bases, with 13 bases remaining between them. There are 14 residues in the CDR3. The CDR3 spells CASRNTGAYNEQFF. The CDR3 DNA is TGTGCCAGCAGGAATACCGGGGCATACAATGAGCAGTTCTTC.

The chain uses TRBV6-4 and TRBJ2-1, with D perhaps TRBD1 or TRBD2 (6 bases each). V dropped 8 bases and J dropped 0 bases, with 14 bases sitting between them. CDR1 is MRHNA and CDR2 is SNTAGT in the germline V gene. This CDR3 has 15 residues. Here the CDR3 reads CASGRQGSSYNEQFF. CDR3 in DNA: TGTGCCAGCGGGAGGCAGGGGAGCTCCTACAATGAGCAGTTCTTC.

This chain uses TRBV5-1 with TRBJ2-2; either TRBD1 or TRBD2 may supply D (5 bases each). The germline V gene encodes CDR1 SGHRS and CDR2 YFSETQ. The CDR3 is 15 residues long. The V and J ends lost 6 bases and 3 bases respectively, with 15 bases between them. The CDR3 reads CASTSGPRDTGELFF. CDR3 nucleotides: TGCGCCAGCACCTCGGGACCTCGGGACACCGGGGAGCTGTTTTTT.

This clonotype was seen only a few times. The CDR3 here is CASSQVSSGRHEQFF. The CDR3 DNA reads TGCGCCAGCAGCCAAGTTTCTAGCGGGAGACATGAGCAGTTCTTC. The chain couples TRBV4-3 to TRBJ2-1; 10 nucleotides agree with TRBD2. Germline assignment: CDR1 LGHNA and CDR2 YSLEER. The CDR3 length is 15 residues. Trimming cost V 1 base and J 8 bases; bases outside gene matches: 5.

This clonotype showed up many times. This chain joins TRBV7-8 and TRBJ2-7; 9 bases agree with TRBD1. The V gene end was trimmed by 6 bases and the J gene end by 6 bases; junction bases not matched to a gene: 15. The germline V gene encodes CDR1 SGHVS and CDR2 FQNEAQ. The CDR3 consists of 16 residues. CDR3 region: CASSFGSGTGLSEQYV. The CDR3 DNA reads TGTGCCAGCAGTTTTGGATCCGGGACAGGGCTTTCCGAGCAGTACGTC.

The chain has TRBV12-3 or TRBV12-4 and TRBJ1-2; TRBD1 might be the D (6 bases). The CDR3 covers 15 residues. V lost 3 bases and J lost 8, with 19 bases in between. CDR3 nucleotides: TGTGCCAGCAGTTTGGGCCAGGGGCCCTCCTCCGGCTACACCTTC. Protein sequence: CASSLGQGPSSGYTF.

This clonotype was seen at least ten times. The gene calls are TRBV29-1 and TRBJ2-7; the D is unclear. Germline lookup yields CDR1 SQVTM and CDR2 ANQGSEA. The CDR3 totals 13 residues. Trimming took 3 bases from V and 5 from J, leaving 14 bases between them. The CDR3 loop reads CSVDETGYHEQYF. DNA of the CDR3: TGCAGCGTTGACGAGACCGGGTACCACGAGCAGTACTTC.

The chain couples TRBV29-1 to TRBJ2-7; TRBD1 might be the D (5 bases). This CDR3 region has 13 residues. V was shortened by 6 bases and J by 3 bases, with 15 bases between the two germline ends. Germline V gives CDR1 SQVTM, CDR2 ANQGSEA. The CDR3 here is CSVGLGLDYEQYV. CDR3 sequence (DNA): TGCAGCGTGGGGCTAGGGCTGGACTACGAGCAGTACGTC.